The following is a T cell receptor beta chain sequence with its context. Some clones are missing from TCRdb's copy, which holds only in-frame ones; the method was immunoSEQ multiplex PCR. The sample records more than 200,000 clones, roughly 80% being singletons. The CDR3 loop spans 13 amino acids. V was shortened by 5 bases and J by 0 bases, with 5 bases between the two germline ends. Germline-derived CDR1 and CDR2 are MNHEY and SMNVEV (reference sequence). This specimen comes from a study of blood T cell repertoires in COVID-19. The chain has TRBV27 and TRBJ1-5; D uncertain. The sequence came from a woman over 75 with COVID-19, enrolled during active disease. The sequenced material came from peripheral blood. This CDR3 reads CASSKYSNQPQHF. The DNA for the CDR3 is TGTGCCAGCAGTAAATATAGCAATCAGCCCCAGCATTTT.